This T cell receptor (beta chain) was sequenced during a study of cytotoxic CD8 clonotypes in ibrutinib-treated CLL. TCRdb's table, derived via immunoSEQ multiplex PCR, lists solely in-frame clones and lacks some. The sample carries about 200,000 clones, just under 80% recorded once. CDR3 length: 13 residues. The germline V gene encodes CDR1 SEHNR and CDR2 FQNEAQ (reference sequence). The V gene lost 3 bases and the J gene lost 7 bases, with 9 bases spanning the gap. Sequencing was performed on PBMCs, taken after 12 months of ibrutinib treatment. The TCR sequence derives from a human donor with chronic lymphocytic leukemia. The chain carries TRBV7-9 and TRBJ1-4; D remains ambiguous. CDR3 protein: CASSFTTVEKLFF. The CDR3, as DNA: TGTGCCAGCAGCTTTACAACAGTTGAAAAACTGTTTTTT.